This TCR beta chain appears in the sequencing data of a study of read filtering for tumor transcriptome and immune sequencing. Overall study results and limits: Without single-read clonotypes, shared clonotype proportions correlated more between IR-seq and RNA-seq.

V lost 5 bases and J 3 bases, leaving 17 bases between the germline ends. In germline, CDR1 is SGHTA, CDR2 FQGNSA. The CDR3 is 15 residues long. This clonotype was observed many times. The antigen is undetermined. From approximately 400 ng of RNA, a library with molecular barcoded alpha/delta and beta/gamma adaptors was made. TCRdb recomputed calls from the reads with MiXCR, one row per CDR3 protein. The sample shows 35,000 to 40,000 distinct CDR3 sequences, roughly 15% of them seen only once. Sequencing input: a population of CD138-negative cells sorted from bone marrow. This clonotype originated in a donor at least 40 years old with multiple myeloma. The chain carries TRBV7-2 and TRBJ2-7, with a possible D match to TRBD2 (6 bases). Here the CDR3 reads CASSPRTGGDYEQYF. The CDR3 DNA follows: TGTGCCAGCAGCCCAAGGACCGGGGGAGACTACGAGCAGTACTTC.